The clone carrying this T cell receptor (beta chain) came up many times. Its antigen is currently unknown. The source of the sample is a study of T cells in Graves' hyperthyroidism and ophthalmopathy. The CDR3 regions of TCR beta were amplified from RNA transcripts. First-round RT-PCR targeting the TCR CDR3 was performed with the HTBI primer set. TCRdb re-derived calls from the multiplex PCR reads in MiXCR, one entry per CDR3 protein. The table records more than 350,000 distinct CDR3 sequences, approximately 18% of them present only once. Those with hyperthyroidism were 18 to 65 years old, newly diagnosed, and ill for under 2 months. This CDR3 is 16 amino acids long. From germline, CDR1 is MNHEY and CDR2 SMNVEV (reference sequence). V lost 6 bases to trimming and J lost 4 bases, with 19 bases between them. Regarding the study as a whole: Progression to ophthalmopathy was predicted a median of 6.5 months early.

The sequence was collected from a woman between 25 and 40 years old with Graves' hyperthyroidism that later progressed to Graves' ophthalmopathy. The V and J genes are TRBV27 and TRBJ1-3; D gene uncertain. The sample taken for sequencing was blood. In DNA, the CDR3 is TGTGCCAGCAGACGGACGGCGCTAGACCAGGGAAACACCATATATTTT. It translates to CASRRTALDQGNTIYF.